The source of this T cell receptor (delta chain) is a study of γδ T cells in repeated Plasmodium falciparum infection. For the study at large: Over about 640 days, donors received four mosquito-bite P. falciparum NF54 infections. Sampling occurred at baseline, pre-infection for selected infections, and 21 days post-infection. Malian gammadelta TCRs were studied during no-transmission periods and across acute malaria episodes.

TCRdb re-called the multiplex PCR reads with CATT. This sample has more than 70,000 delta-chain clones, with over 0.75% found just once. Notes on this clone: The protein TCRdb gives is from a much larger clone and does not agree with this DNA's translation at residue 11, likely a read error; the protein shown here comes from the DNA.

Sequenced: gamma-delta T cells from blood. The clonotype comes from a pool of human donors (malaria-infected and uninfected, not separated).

The CDR3 here is CALGAPFPTNHPLDWGPHTKLIF. The CDR3, as DNA: TGTGCTCTTGGGGCCCCGTTTCCTACTAACCACCCTCTTGACTGGGGACCACACACTAAACTCATCTTT. The chain has TRDV1 and TRDJ1; D may be TRDD2 or TRDD3 (7 bases each). Trimming shortened V by 4 bases and J by 7 bases, and 43 bases separated the two germline ends. The germline V gene has CDR1 TSWWSYY and CDR2 QGS. This CDR3 spans 23 amino acids.